What follows is one T cell receptor (beta chain) and its context. What it binds is unknown. Trimming took 2 bases from V and 2 from J, leaving 9 bases between them. Germline V gives CDR1 MNHNY, CDR2 SVGAGI (reference sequence). CDR3 length equals 14 residues. TCRdb's copy holds only in-frame clones and misses some; the assay was immunoSEQ multiplex PCR. The table includes over 150,000 clones, 88% detected once. This sample is drawn from a study of T cell responses to AZD1222 COVID-19 vaccine. Study findings and constraints: Vaccine-associated CD4 TCRs spanned spike, dominant at 160-218 and 743-854. Females outnumbered males among donors, who were mostly white British; clonal diversity was possibly underestimated. Reportedly, close to half of spike-specific TCRs are directed against unmutated variant regions.

Material: peripheral blood, obtained 28 days after the second AZD1222 dose. The rearrangement uses TRBV6-6 and TRBJ1-1; D is undetermined. This receptor was identified in an adult who received the AZD1222 COVID-19 vaccine. The CDR3 protein is CASSYEYFNTEAFF. DNA for the CDR3: TGTGCCAGCAGTTACGAGTACTTTAACACTGAAGCTTTCTTT.